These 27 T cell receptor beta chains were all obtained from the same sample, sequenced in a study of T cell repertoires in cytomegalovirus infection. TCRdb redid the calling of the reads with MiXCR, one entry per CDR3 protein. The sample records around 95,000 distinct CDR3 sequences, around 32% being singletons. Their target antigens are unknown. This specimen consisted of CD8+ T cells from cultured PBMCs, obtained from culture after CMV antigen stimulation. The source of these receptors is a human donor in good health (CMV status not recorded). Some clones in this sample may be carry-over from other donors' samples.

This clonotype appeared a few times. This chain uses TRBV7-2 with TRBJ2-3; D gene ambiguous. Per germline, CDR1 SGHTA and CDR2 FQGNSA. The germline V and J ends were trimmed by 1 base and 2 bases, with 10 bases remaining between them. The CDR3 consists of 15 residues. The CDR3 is CASSLDHSLTDTQYF. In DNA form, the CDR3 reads TGTGCCAGCAGCTTAGATCACTCCCTCACAGATACGCAGTATTTT. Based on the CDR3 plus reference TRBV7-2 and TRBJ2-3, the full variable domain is GAGVSQSPSNKVTEKGKDVELRCDPISGHTALYWYRQSLGQGLEFLIYFQGNSAPDKSGLPSDRFSAERTGGSVSTLTIQRTQQEDSAVYLCASSLDHSLTDTQYFGPGTRLTVL.

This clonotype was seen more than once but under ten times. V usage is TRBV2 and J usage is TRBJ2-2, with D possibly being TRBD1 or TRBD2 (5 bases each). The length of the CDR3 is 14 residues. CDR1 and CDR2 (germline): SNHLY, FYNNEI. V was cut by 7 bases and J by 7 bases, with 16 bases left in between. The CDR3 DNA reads TGTGCCAGCACCGAGGGGCTAGTCATCGGGGAGCTGTTTTTT. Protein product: CASTEGLVIGELFF.

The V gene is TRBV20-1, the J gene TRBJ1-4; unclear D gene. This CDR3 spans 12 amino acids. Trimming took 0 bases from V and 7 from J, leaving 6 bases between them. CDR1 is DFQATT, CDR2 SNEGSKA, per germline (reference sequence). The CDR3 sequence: CSARDHGEKLFF. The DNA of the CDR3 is TGCAGTGCTAGAGATCACGGTGAAAAACTGTTTTTT.

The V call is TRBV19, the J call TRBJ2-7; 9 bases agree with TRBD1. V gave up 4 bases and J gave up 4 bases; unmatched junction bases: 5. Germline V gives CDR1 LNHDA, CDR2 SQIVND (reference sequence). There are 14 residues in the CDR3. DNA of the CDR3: TGTGCCAGTAGTACCACAGGGGGCGGATACGAGCAGTACTTC. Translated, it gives CASSTTGGGYEQYF.

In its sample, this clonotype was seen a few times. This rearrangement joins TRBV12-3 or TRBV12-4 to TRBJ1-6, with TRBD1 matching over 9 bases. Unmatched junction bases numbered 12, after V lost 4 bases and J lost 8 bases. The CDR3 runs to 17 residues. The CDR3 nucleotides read TGTGCCAGCAGTTCCCCCACAGGGGGCCCTAGTTATTCACCCCTCCACTTT. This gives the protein CASSSPTGGPSYSPLHF.

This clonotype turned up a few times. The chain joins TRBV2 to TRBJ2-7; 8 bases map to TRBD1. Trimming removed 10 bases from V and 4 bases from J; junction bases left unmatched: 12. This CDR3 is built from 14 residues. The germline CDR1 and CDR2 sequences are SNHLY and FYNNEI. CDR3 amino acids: CATHQGAQDYEQYF. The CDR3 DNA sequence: TGTGCCACCCACCAGGGGGCCCAGGATTACGAGCAGTACTTC.

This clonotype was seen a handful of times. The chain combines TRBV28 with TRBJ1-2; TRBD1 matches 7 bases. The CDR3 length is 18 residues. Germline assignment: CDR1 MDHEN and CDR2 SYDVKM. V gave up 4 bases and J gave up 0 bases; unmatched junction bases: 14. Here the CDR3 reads CASSSTHRDSGANYGYTF. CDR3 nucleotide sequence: TGTGCCAGCAGTTCCACCCACCGGGACAGCGGGGCTAACTATGGCTACACCTTC.

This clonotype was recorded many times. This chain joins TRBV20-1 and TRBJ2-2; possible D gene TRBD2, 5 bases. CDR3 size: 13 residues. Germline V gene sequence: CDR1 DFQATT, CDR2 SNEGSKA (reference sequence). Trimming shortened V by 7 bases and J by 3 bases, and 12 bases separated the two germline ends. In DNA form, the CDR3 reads TGCAGTGGACTCCGAGGGTACACCGGGGAGCTGTTTTTT. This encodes CSGLRGYTGELFF.

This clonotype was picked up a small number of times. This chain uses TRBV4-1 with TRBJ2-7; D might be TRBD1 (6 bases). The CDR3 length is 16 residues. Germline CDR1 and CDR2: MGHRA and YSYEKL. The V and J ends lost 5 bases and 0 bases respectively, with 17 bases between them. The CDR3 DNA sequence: TGCGCCAGCAGCTTCGAATGGGGGCCAAACTCCTACGAGCAGTACTTC. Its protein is CASSFEWGPNSYEQYF.

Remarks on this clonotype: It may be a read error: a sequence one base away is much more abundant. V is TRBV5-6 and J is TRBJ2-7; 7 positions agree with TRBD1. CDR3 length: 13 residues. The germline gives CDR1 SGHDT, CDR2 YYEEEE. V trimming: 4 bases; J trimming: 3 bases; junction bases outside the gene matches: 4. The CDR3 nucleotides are TGTGCCAGCAGCCGGGGACAGCTCTACGAGCAGTACTTC. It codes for CASSRGQLYEQYF.

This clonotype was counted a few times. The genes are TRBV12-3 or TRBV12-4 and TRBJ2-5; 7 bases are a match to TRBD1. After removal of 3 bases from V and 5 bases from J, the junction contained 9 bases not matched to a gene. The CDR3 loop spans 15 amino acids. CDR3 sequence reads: CASSFLGQVVETQYF. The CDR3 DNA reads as TGTGCCAGCAGTTTCCTCGGACAGGTTGTTGAGACCCAGTACTTC.

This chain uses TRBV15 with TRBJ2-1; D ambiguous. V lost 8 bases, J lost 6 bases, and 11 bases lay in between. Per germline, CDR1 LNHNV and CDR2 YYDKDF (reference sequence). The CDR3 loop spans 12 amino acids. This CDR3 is CATGDFPNEQFF. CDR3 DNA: TGTGCCACCGGCGATTTCCCCAATGAGCAGTTCTTC.

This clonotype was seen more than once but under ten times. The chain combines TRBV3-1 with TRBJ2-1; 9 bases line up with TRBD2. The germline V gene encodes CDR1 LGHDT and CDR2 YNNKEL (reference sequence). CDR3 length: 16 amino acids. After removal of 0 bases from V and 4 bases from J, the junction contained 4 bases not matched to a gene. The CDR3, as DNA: TGTGCCAGCAGCCAAGATCTAGCGGGGTTTTACAATGAGCAGTTCTTC. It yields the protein CASSQDLAGFYNEQFF.

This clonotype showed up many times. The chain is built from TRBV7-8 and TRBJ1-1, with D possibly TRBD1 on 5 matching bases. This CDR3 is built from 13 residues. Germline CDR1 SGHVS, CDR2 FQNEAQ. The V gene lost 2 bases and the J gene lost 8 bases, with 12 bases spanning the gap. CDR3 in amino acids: CASSLRRAWEAFF. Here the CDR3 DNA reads TGTGCCAGCAGCTTACGCAGGGCGTGGGAAGCTTTCTTT.

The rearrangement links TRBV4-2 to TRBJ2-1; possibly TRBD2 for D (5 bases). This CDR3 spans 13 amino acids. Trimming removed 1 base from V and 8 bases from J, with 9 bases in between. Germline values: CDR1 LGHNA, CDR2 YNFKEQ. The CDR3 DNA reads TGTGCCAGCAGCCAAGGCCTAGCCTATGAGCAGTTCTTC. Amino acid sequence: CASSQGLAYEQFF.

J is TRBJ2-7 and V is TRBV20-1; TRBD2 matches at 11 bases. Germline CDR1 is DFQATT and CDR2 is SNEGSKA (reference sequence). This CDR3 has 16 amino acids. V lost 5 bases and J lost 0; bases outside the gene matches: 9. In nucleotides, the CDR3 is TGCAGTGCTTCCCGGCTAGCGGGGGGAATCTCCTACGAGCAGTACTTC. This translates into CSASRLAGGISYEQYF.

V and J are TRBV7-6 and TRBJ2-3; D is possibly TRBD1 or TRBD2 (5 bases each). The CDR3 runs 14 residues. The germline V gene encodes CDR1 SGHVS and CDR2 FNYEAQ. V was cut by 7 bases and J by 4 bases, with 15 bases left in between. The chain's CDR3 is CASTLFGGADTQYF. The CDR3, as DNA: TGTGCCAGCACCTTGTTTGGGGGTGCAGATACGCAGTATTTT.

In nucleotides, the CDR3 is TGTGCCAGCAGTCTTGACGGGACCAATTCACCCCTCCACTTT. Its translation is CASSLDGTNSPLHF. The V call is TRBV7-6, the J call TRBJ1-6; tentatively, D is TRBD1 (5 bases). The V gene's germline CDR1 is SGHVS and CDR2 FNYEAQ. The CDR3 contains 14 residues. The germline V and J ends were trimmed by 6 bases and 7 bases, with 13 bases remaining between them.

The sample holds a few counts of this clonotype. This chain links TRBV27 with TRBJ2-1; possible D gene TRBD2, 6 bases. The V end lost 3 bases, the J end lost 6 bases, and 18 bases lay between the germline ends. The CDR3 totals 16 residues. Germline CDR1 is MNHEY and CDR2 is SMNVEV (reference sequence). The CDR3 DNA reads TGTGCCAGCAGTTTGCTGGCGGGGCCTATCGTCAATGAGCAGTTCTTC. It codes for CASSLLAGPIVNEQFF.

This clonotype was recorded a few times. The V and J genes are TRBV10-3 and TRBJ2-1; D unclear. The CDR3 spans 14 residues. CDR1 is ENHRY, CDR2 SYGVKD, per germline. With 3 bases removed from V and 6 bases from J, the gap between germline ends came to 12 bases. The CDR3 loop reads CAISEEVAANEQFF. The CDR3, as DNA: TGTGCCATCAGTGAAGAGGTGGCGGCCAATGAGCAGTTCTTC.

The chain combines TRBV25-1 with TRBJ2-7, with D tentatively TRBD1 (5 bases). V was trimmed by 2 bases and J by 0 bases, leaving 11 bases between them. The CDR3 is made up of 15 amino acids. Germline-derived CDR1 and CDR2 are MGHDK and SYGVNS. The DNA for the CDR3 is TGTGCCAGCAGTGAAGAAAGGGGCTTCTCCTACGAGCAGTACTTC. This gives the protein CASSEERGFSYEQYF.

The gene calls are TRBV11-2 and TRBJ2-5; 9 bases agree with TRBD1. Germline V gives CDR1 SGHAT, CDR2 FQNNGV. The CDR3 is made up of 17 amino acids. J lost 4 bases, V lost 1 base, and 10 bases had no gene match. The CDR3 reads CASSLVGTGFGRETQYF. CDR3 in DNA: TGTGCCAGCAGCTTAGTGGGGACAGGGTTTGGGCGAGAGACCCAGTACTTC.

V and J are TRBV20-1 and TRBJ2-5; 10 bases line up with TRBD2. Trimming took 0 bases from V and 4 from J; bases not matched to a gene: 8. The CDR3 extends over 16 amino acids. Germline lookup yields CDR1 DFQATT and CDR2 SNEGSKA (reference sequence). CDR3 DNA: TGCAGTGCTAGAGATAGGATCCTAGCGGGAGTAGAGACCCAGTACTTC. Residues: CSARDRILAGVETQYF.

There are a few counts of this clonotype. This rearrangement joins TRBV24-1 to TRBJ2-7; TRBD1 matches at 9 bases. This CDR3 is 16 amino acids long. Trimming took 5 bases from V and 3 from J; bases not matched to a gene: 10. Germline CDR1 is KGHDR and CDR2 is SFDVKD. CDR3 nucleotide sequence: TGTGCCACCAGTGTTGGGACAGGGACCGGGGACTACGAGCAGTACTTC. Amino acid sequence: CATSVGTGTGDYEQYF.

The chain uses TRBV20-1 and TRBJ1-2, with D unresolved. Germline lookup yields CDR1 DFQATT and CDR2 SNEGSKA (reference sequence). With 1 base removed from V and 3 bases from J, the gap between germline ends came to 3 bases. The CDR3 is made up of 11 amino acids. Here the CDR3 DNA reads TGCAGTGCTAGAGCAGACTATGGCTACACCTTC. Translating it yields CSARADYGYTF.

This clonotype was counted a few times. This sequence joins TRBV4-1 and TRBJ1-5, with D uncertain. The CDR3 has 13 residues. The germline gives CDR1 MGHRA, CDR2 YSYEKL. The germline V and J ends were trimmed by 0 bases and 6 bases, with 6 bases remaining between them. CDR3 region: CASSQDRAQPQHF. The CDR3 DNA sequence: TGCGCCAGCAGCCAAGATCGGGCTCAGCCCCAGCATTTT.

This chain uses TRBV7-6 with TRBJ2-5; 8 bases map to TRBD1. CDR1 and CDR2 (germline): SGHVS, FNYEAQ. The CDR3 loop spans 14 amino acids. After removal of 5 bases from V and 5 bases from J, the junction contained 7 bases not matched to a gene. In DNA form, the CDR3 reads TGTGCCAGCAGCCCAGGGGGCAGGGTCGAGACCCAGTACTTC. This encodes CASSPGGRVETQYF.